This record covers a single T cell receptor beta chain. The antigen remains unidentified. V was trimmed by 4 bases and J by 6 bases, leaving 12 bases between them. The CDR3 loop spans 13 amino acids. Germline V gives CDR1 MRHNA, CDR2 SNTAGT. This specimen belongs to a study of brain T cells in children with intractable seizures. Whole-study findings and limits: Patients' HCMV serostatus was unknown; virus specificity rests on CDR3 similarity alone.

Time point described: blood from clinic visit 5 months post-surgery; TSC patient then seizure free. Only cases whose brain tissue showed the highest T cell transcript signatures were sequenced. Before surgery, patients took at least one anti-epileptic drug. TCRdb keeps only in-frame clones here, not all; method: immunoSEQ multiplex PCR. The sample yields hundreds of thousands of clones, about 93% seen once. V gene TRBV6-4 combines with J gene TRBJ1-1; the D gene is possibly TRBD1 (6 bases). The TCR sequence derives from a boy younger than two with tuberous sclerosis and intractable seizures. Sequences were derived from peripheral blood, sampled about 5 months after surgery. In DNA form, the CDR3 reads TGTGCCAGCAGTGTGGAACAGGGCGCTGAAGCTTTCTTT. Translated: CASSVEQGAEAFF.